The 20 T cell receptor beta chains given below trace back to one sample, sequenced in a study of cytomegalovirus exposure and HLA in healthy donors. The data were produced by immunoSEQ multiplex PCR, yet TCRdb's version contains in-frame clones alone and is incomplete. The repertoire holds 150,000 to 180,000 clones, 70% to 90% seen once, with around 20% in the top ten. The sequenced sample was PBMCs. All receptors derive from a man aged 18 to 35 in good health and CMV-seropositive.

DNA for the CDR3: TGTGCCAGCTCACCCCCAGGGGGTTGGGTAAACACTGAAGCTTTCTTT. As protein: CASSPPGGWVNTEAFF. The rearrangement links TRBV18 to TRBJ1-1, with 7 nucleotides matching TRBD1. V lost 3 bases, J lost 2 bases, and 9 bases stayed unmatched. This CDR3 comprises 16 residues. The germline V gene encodes CDR1 KGHSH and CDR2 LQKENI.

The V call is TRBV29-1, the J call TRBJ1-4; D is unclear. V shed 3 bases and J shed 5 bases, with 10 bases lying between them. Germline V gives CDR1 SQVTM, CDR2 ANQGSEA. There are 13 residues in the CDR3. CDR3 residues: CSVEVGPNEKLFF. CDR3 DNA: TGCAGCGTTGAGGTGGGCCCCAATGAAAAACTGTTTTTT.

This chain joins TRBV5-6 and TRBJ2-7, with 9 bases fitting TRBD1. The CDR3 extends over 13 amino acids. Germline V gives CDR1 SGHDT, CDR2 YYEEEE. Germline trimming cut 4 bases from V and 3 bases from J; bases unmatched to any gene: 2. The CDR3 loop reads CASSPTGGYEQYF. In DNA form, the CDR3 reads TGTGCCAGCAGCCCGACAGGGGGCTACGAGCAGTACTTC. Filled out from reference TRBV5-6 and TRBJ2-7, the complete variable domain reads DAGVTQSPTHLIKTRGQQVTLRCSPKSGHDTVSWYQQALGQGPQFIFQYYEEEERQRGNFPDRFSGHQFPNYSSELNVNALLLGDSALYLCASSPTGGYEQYFGPGTRLTVT.

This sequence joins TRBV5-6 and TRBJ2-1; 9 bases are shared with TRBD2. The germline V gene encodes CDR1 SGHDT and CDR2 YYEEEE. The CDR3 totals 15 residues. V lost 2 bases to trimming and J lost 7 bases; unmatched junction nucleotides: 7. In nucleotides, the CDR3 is TGTGCCAGCAGCTTTAGCGGGGGTTTAGGAAATGAGCAGTTCTTC. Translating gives CASSFSGGLGNEQFF.

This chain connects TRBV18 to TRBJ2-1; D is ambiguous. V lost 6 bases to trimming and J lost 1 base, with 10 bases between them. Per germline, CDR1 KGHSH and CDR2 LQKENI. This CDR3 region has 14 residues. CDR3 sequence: CASSSLTSYNEQFF. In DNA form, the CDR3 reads TGTGCCAGCTCTAGCCTGACGTCCTACAATGAGCAGTTCTTC.

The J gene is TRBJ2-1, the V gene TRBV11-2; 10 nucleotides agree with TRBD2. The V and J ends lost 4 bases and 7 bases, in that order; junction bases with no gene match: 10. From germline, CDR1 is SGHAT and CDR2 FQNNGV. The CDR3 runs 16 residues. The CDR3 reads CASSWSGRALRNEQFF. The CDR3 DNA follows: TGTGCCAGCAGCTGGAGCGGGAGGGCTTTAAGGAATGAGCAGTTCTTC.

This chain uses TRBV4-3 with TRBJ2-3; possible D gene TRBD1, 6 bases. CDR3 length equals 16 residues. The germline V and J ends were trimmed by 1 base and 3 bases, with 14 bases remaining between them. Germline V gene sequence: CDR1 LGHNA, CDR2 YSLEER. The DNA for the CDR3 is TGCGCCAGCAGCCAAGGCAGGGGTCTAGGGACAGATACGCAGTATTTT. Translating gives CASSQGRGLGTDTQYF.

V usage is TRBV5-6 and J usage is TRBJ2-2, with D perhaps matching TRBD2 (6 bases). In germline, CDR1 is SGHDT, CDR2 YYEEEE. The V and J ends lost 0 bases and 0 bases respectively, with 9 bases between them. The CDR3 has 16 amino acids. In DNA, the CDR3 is TGTGCCAGCAGCTTGGGGGCGGGAACGAACACCGGGGAGCTGTTTTTT. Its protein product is CASSLGAGTNTGELFF.

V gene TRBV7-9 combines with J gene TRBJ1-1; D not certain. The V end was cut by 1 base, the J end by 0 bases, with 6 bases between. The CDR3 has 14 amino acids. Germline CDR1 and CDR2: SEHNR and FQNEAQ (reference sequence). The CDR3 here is CASSLGVMNTEAFF. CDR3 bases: TGTGCCAGCAGCTTAGGAGTGATGAACACTGAAGCTTTCTTT.

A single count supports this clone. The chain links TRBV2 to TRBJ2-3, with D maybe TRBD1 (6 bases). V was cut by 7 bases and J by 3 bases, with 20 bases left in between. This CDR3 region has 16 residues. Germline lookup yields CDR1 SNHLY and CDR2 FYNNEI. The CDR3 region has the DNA TGTGCCAGCAAGCCACGAAAGCCGACAGGAACAGATACGCAGTATTTT. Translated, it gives CASKPRKPTGTDTQYF.

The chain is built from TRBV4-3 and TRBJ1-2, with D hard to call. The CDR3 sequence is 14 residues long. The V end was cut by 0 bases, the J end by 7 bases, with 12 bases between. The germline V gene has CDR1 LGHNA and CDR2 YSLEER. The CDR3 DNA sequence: TGCGCCAGCAGCCAAGACGAGGAAACCGCTGGCTACACCTTC. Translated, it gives CASSQDEETAGYTF.

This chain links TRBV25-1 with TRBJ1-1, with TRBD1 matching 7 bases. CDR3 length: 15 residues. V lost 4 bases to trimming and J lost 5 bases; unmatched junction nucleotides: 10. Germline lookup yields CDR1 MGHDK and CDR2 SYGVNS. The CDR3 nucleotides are TGTGCCAGCAGTGTTGCGACAGGGATTTTAACTGAAGCTTTCTTT. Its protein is CASSVATGILTEAFF. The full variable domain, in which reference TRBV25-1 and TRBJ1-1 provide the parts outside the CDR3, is EADIYQTPRYLVIGTGKKITLECSQTMGHDKMYWYQQDPGMELHLIHYSYGVNSTEKGDLSSESTVSRIRTEHFPLTLESARPSHTSQYLCASSVATGILTEAFFGQGTRLTVV.

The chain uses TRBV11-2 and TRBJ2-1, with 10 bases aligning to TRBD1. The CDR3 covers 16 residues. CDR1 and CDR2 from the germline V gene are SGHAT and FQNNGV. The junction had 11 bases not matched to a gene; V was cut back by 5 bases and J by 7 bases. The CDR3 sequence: CASSLIPGQGLNEQFF. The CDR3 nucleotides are TGTGCCAGCAGCCTGATTCCGGGACAGGGGTTGAATGAGCAGTTCTTC.

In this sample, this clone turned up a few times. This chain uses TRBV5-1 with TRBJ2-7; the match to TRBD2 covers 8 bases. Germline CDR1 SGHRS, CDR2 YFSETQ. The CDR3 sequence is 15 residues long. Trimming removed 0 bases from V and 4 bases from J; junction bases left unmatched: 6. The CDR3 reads CASSLEASGWYEQYF. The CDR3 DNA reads TGCGCCAGCAGCTTGGAGGCTAGCGGGTGGTACGAGCAGTACTTC.

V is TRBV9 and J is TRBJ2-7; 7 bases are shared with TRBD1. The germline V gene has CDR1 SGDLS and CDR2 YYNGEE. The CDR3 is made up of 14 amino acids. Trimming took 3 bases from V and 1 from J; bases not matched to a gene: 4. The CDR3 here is CASSGQGFSYEQYF. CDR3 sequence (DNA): TGTGCCAGCAGCGGACAGGGTTTTTCCTACGAGCAGTACTTC.

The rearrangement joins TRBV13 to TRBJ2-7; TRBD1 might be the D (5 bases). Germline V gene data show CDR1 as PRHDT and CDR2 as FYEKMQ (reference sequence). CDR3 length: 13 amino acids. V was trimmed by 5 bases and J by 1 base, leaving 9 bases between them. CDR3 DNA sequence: TGTGCCAGCAGCGTGGACAATTCCTACGAGCAGTACTTC. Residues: CASSVDNSYEQYF.

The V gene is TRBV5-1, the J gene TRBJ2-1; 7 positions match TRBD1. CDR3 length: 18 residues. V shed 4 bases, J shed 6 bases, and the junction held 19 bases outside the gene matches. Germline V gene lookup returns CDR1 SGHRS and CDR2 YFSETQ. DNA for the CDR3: TGCGCCAGCAGCCCCCGGTCAGGGGCTAGGGGGCTAATCAATGAGCAGTTCTTC. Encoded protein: CASSPRSGARGLINEQFF.

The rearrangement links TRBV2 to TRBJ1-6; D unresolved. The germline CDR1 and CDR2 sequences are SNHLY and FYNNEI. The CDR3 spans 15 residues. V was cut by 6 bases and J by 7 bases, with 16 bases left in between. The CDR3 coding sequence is TGTGCCAGCAGGGGCGAGGCCCCGGGAAATTCACCCCTCCACTTT. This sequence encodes CASRGEAPGNSPLHF.

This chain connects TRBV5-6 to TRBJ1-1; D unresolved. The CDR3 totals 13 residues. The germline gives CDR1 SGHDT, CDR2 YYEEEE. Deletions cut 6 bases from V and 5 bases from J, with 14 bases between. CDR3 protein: CASTGRGGTEAFF. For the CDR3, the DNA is TGTGCCAGCACCGGACGGGGAGGGACTGAAGCTTTCTTT.

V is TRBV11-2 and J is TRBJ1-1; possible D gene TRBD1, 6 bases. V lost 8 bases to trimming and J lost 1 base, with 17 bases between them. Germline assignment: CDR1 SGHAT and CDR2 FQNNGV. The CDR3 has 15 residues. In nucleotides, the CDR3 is TGTGCCAGCCGCGAACAGGGTCTGAGGAACACTGAAGCTTTCTTT. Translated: CASREQGLRNTEAFF.